A single sample gave rise to the 3 T cell receptor beta chains below, sequenced in a study of T and B cells in COVID-19 patients. Multiplex PCR with BIOMED2 TRB-A/B primer pools amplified TRB rearrangements. TCRdb ran MiXCR on the multiplex PCR reads and lists one entry per CDR3 protein. In the table there are 6,000 to 9,000 distinct CDR3 sequences, 26% of which are singletons. Each TRB amplification used roughly 240-550 ng of genomic DNA from blood. The sequencing sample was made of blood. All receptors come from a human donor with active COVID-19.

This clonotype has more than one count but fewer than ten. The rearrangement joins TRBV12-3 or TRBV12-4 to TRBJ1-6; D may be TRBD1 (6 bases). V was pared by 6 bases and J by 3 bases, with 12 bases between. The CDR3 is made up of 15 amino acids. Written as DNA, the CDR3 is TGTGCCAGCAGCTTGACAGGCAACTATAATTCACCCCTCCACTTT. It codes for CASSLTGNYNSPLHF.

This clonotype appeared a few times. The chain links TRBV14 to TRBJ2-3; 7 bases match TRBD1. The CDR3 extends over 16 amino acids. V trimming: 0 bases; J trimming: 6 bases; junction bases outside the gene matches: 9. Germline V gene data show CDR1 as SGHDN and CDR2 as FVKESK. In nucleotides, the CDR3 is TGTGCCAGCAGCCAAGATTCGAGACAGGGCGGGGATACGCAGTATTTT. Protein: CASSQDSRQGGDTQYF.

The sample holds a few counts of this clonotype. The chain has TRBV6-1 and TRBJ2-1, with D unresolved. Looked up from germline, CDR1 is MNHNS and CDR2 is SASEGT. V was cut by 5 bases and J by 3 bases, with 11 bases left in between. There are 14 residues in the CDR3. CDR3 in amino acids: CASSYSSDYNEQFF. CDR3 sequence (DNA): TGTGCCAGCAGTTACTCGTCCGACTACAATGAGCAGTTCTTC.